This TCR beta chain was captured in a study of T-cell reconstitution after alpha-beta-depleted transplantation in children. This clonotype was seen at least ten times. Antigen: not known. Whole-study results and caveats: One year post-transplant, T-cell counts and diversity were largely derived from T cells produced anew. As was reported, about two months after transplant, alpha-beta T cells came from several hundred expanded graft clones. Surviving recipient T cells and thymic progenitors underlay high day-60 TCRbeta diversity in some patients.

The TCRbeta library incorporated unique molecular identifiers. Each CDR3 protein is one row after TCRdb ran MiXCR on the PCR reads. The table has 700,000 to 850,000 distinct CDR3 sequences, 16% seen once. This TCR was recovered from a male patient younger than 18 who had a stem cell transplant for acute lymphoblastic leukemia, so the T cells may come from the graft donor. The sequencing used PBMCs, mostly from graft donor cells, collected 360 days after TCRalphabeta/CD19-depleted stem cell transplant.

The DNA for the CDR3 is TGCGCCAGCAGCTTGGCCGCGTATAGCAGAGAAGAGACCCAGTACTTC. Amino acid sequence: CASSLAAYSREETQYF. The chain recombines TRBV5-1 with TRBJ2-5; D is uncertain. The CDR3 is made up of 16 amino acids. The germline V gene has CDR1 SGHRS and CDR2 YFSETQ. Trimming shortened V by 0 bases and J by 3 bases, and 15 bases separated the two germline ends.